Each of the 21 T cell receptor beta chains below was sequenced from the same sample in a study of blood T cell repertoires in COVID-19. Using immunoSEQ multiplex PCR, the repertoire was profiled, and TCRdb retains in-frame clones only, with some absent. The sample lists over 200,000 clones; about 84% were seen once. The sequenced material came from peripheral blood. These receptors all stem from a woman aged 80 or over with acute or convalescent COVID-19.

The chain joins TRBV11-2 to TRBJ1-5; maybe TRBD1 (6 bases). V shed 5 bases and J shed 4 bases, with 15 bases lying between them. From germline, CDR1 is SGHAT and CDR2 FQNNGV. This CDR3 region has 15 residues. The CDR3 protein is CASSSQTGANQPQHF. CDR3 in DNA: TGTGCCAGCAGCAGCCAGACAGGCGCAAATCAGCCCCAGCATTTT.

The genes are TRBV6-1 and TRBJ2-5, with a tentative D call TRBD1 (6 bases). The germline V gene encodes CDR1 MNHNS and CDR2 SASEGT. The CDR3 covers 15 residues. Trimming removed 2 bases at V and 5 bases at J, with 15 bases between. Here the CDR3 reads CASSEWGQYLETQYF. Written as DNA, the CDR3 is TGTGCCAGCAGTGAATGGGGGCAGTACCTGGAGACCCAGTACTTC.

This chain connects TRBV6-5 to TRBJ2-2; no definite D call. The CDR3 consists of 16 residues. V was pared by 2 bases and J by 1 base, with 11 bases between. Germline V lookup: CDR1 MNHEY, CDR2 SVGAGI. DNA for the CDR3: TGTGCCAGCAGTTACCCCAGACACAAGAACACCGGGGAGCTGTTTTTT. It is translated as CASSYPRHKNTGELFF.

V is TRBV10-2 and J is TRBJ2-4; D possibly corresponds to TRBD1 (6 bases). The germline V gene encodes CDR1 WSHSY and CDR2 SAAADI. V was trimmed by 2 bases and J by 8 bases, leaving 13 bases between them. There are 14 residues in the CDR3. CDR3 sequence (DNA): TGCGCCAGCAGTGAGCCGGACAGAGGTGACATTCAGTACTTC. It encodes CASSEPDRGDIQYF.

The sample holds a few counts of this clone. The V call is TRBV4-1, the J call TRBJ2-7; 7 bases are a match to TRBD2. Germline V gene lookup returns CDR1 MGHRA and CDR2 YSYEKL. The V and J ends lost 0 bases and 1 base, in that order; junction bases with no gene match: 9. CDR3 length: 17 residues. Here the CDR3 reads CASSQDPSGLPSYEQYF. The CDR3 DNA reads TGCGCCAGCAGCCAAGACCCCTCGGGACTACCTTCCTACGAGCAGTACTTC.

This rearrangement joins TRBV6-2 or TRBV6-3 to TRBJ1-1; D remains ambiguous. Germline values: CDR1 MNHEY, CDR2 SVGEGT. The CDR3 totals 15 residues. V was cut by 4 bases and J by 5 bases, with 17 bases left in between. DNA of the CDR3: TGTGCCAGCAGTTCTGGACTGAATCGAGGTACTGAAGCTTTCTTT. Amino acids: CASSSGLNRGTEAFF.

The V and J genes are TRBV5-1 and TRBJ2-5; 15 bases fit TRBD2. The CDR3 contains 19 residues. The J segment lost 4 bases and the V segment lost 3 bases, leaving 13 bases of the junction unmatched. Germline lookup yields CDR1 SGHRS and CDR2 YFSETQ. The CDR3 loop reads CASSSRTSGRANPRETQYF. CDR3 DNA: TGCGCCAGCAGCTCCCGGACTAGCGGGAGGGCAAACCCAAGAGAGACCCAGTACTTC.

V is TRBV21-1 and J is TRBJ2-2; the table's D call, TRBD1, was not checked against the DNA. TRBV21-1 is a documented pseudogene. The CDR3 runs 17 residues. DNA for the CDR3: TGTGCCAGCAGCAACCTCGGGACAGGGGGATTGGTCGGGGAGCTGTTTTTT. This codes for CASSNLGTGGLVGELFF.

The chain joins TRBV28 to TRBJ2-7, with 7 bases that match TRBD2. V was pared by 2 bases and J by 6 bases, with 7 bases of the junction left unmatched. Germline lookup yields CDR1 MDHEN and CDR2 SYDVKM. This CDR3 region has 14 residues. CDR3 in DNA: TGTGCCAGCAGTTTAGGGAGAAGGGAGGGCGAGCAGTACTTC. Translating gives CASSLGRREGEQYF.

The J gene is TRBJ2-3, the V gene TRBV5-1; TRBD1 matches at 9 bases. Per the germline V gene, CDR1 is SGHRS and CDR2 is YFSETQ. V gave up 0 bases and J gave up 0 bases; unmatched junction bases: 8. This CDR3 contains 18 residues. The CDR3 nucleotides are TGCGCCAGCAGCTTGGAGGGGGGACAGGGACCTAGCACAGATACGCAGTATTTT. It translates to CASSLEGGQGPSTDTQYF.

The chain couples TRBV7-2 to TRBJ1-6, with TRBD1 matching over 8 bases. The V gene's germline CDR1 is SGHTA and CDR2 FQGNSA. V lost 1 base and J lost 10; bases outside the gene matches: 3. The CDR3 is 14 residues long. CDR3 in amino acids: CASSLETGESPLHF. The CDR3 DNA follows: TGTGCCAGCAGCTTAGAGACAGGGGAATCACCCCTCCACTTT. Together with reference TRBV7-2 and TRBJ1-6, the CDR3 gives the full variable domain: GAGVSQSPSNKVTEKGKDVELRCDPISGHTALYWYRQSLGQGLEFLIYFQGNSAPDKSGLPSDRFSAERTGGSVSTLTIQRTQQEDSAVYLCASSLETGESPLHFGNGTRLTVT.

The rearrangement uses TRBV7-9 and TRBJ2-1; TRBD2 agrees at 9 bases. The CDR3 extends over 15 amino acids. Germline trimming cut 3 bases from V and 7 bases from J; bases unmatched to any gene: 7. Germline V gene data show CDR1 as SEHNR and CDR2 as FQNEAQ (reference sequence). CDR3 region: CASSFLAGYRNEQFF. The CDR3 DNA reads as TGTGCCAGCAGCTTTCTAGCGGGGTATAGGAATGAGCAGTTCTTC. The variable domain in full, with the rest retrieved from reference TRBV7-9 and TRBJ2-1, is DTGVSQNPRHKITKRGQNVTFRCDPISEHNRLYWYRQTLGQGPEFLTYFQNEAQLEKSRLLSDRFSAERPKGSFSTLEIQRTEQGDSAMYLCASSFLAGYRNEQFFGPGTRLTVL.

CDR3 bases: TGCAGCGTTGAATCGGCGGGAGGGCCTTCCTACGAGCAGTACTTC. It translates to CSVESAGGPSYEQYF. The V gene is TRBV29-1, the J gene TRBJ2-7; 9 bases fit TRBD2. The CDR3 spans 15 residues. Losses at the gene ends were 2 bases for V and 1 base for J; bases not matched to a gene: 6. CDR1 is SQVTM and CDR2 is ANQGSEA in the germline V gene.

The chain couples TRBV5-1 to TRBJ1-1; 10 bases match TRBD1. Germline CDR1 is SGHRS and CDR2 is YFSETQ. V dropped 3 bases and J dropped 0; count of bases not matched to a gene: 11. CDR3 length: 18 residues. Here the CDR3 reads CASSSGQGVIGMNTEAFF. The DNA of the CDR3 is TGCGCCAGCAGCTCCGGACAGGGGGTAATTGGTATGAACACTGAAGCTTTCTTT.

This clone was observed a single time. V usage is TRBV7-9 and J usage is TRBJ2-1; maybe TRBD2 (5 bases). Germline V CDR1 and CDR2: SEHNR, FQNEAQ (reference sequence). CDR3 length: 16 residues. With 5 bases removed from V and 0 bases from J, the gap between germline ends came to 14 bases. CDR3 residues: CASSHLLSGSYNEQFF. The CDR3 bases are TGTGCCAGCAGCCACCTGCTAAGCGGCTCCTACAATGAGCAGTTCTTC.

This clone was picked up a small number of times. The chain employs TRBV5-6 and TRBJ2-5, with D possibly TRBD2 on 5 matching bases. This CDR3 contains 14 residues. Trimming removed 6 bases from V and 1 base from J, with 13 bases in between. The germline gives CDR1 SGHDT, CDR2 YYEEEE. Written as DNA, the CDR3 is TGTGCCAGCACCCGAGGGCTACCCCAAGAGACCCAGTACTTC. Translation: CASTRGLPQETQYF.

V gene TRBV6-5 combines with J gene TRBJ1-2; D is undetermined. CDR1 and CDR2 from the germline V gene are MNHEY and SVGAGI. Trimming left V 0 bases short and J 2 bases short, with 4 bases between. This CDR3 contains 13 residues. The CDR3 loop is CASSYSLNYGYTF. DNA for the CDR3: TGTGCCAGCAGTTACTCTTTAAACTATGGCTACACCTTC.

The rearrangement joins TRBV4-1 to TRBJ1-4; no reliable D call. V was clipped by 0 bases and J by 8 bases, with 16 bases between them. Germline V gene sequence: CDR1 MGHRA, CDR2 YSYEKL. This CDR3 is 16 amino acids long. CDR3: CASSQEDRLGNEKLFF. The CDR3 DNA follows: TGCGCCAGCAGCCAAGAGGACCGACTAGGCAACGAAAAACTGTTTTTT.

The gene calls are TRBV6-1 and TRBJ2-3; TRBD1 is a possible D gene (6 bases). Trimming removed 1 base at V and 0 bases at J, with 17 bases between. The CDR3 extends over 18 amino acids. Germline V gene data show CDR1 as MNHNS and CDR2 as SASEGT. CDR3 region: CASSEGWGRRTSTDTQYF. CDR3 bases: TGTGCCAGCAGTGAAGGGTGGGGGCGCCGGACTAGCACAGATACGCAGTATTTT.

The rearrangement joins TRBV5-1 to TRBJ2-3; D is unclear. The V and J ends lost 4 bases and 1 base respectively, with 13 bases between them. The germline CDR1 and CDR2 sequences are SGHRS and YFSETQ. This CDR3 has 15 amino acids. CDR3 coding DNA: TGCGCCAGCAGCCCGGAGTCCTACGGCACAGATACGCAGTATTTT. Translated, it gives CASSPESYGTDTQYF. Combining the CDR3 with reference TRBV5-1 and TRBJ2-3 gives the whole variable domain KAGVTQTPRYLIKTRGQQVTLSCSPISGHRSVSWYQQTPGQGLQFLFEYFSETQRNKGNFPGRFSGRQFSNSRSEMNVSTLELGDSALYLCASSPESYGTDTQYFGPGTRLTVL.

This clone was seen a single time. This CDR3 is CASSLEGTGGTGELFF. CDR3 bases: TGTGCCAGCAGCTTGGAGGGAACAGGGGGCACCGGGGAGCTGTTTTTT. The chain couples TRBV5-4 to TRBJ2-2; TRBD1 matches 8 bases. CDR3 length: 16 amino acids. Germline assignment: CDR1 SGHNT and CDR2 YYREEE (reference sequence). The V segment lost 0 bases and the J segment 4 bases; nucleotides outside the gene matches: 5.